These 17 T cell receptor beta chains were all obtained from the same sample, sequenced in a study of cytomegalovirus exposure and HLA in healthy donors. The table came from immunoSEQ multiplex PCR; TCRdb's copy has only in-frame clones and leaves some out. The table has 55,000 to 80,000 clones, 95% seen once. The material sequenced was PBMCs. Receptor source: a woman under 30 in good health and CMV-seropositive.

The chain employs TRBV19 and TRBJ1-3, with TRBD1 as a possible D gene (5 bases). V was trimmed by 5 bases and J by 0 bases, leaving 14 bases between them. The germline V gene encodes CDR1 LNHDA and CDR2 SQIVND (reference sequence). The CDR3 spans 16 residues. The CDR3: CASSQVWTSSGNTIYF. The CDR3 nucleotides read TGTGCCAGTAGTCAAGTCTGGACATCCTCTGGAAACACCATATATTTT.

This chain joins TRBV19 and TRBJ2-4; weak D call: TRBD1 (6 bases). The CDR3 consists of 14 residues. Trimming removed 3 bases from V and 2 bases from J, with 8 bases in between. Germline CDR1 is LNHDA and CDR2 is SQIVND (reference sequence). Here the CDR3 reads CASSIWDTKNIQYF. The CDR3 nucleotides read TGTGCCAGTAGTATTTGGGACACCAAAAACATTCAGTACTTC.

The V and J genes are TRBV27 and TRBJ2-1; TRBD2 agrees at 12 bases. V lost 4 bases and J lost 11; bases outside the gene matches: 9. Germline V gene lookup returns CDR1 MNHEY and CDR2 SMNVEV (reference sequence). This CDR3 contains 15 residues. The CDR3 bases are TGTGCCAGCAGTTACAGACTAGCGGGGGCGCCTCAGCAGTTCTTC. This sequence encodes CASSYRLAGAPQQFF.

The chain is built from TRBV9 and TRBJ2-4; a possible D gene is TRBD1 (5 bases). CDR3 size: 15 residues. V was cut by 0 bases and J by 5 bases, with 12 bases left in between. The germline V gene encodes CDR1 SGDLS and CDR2 YYNGEE. The CDR3, as DNA: TGTGCCAGCAGCGTAGCTCCGGCAGGGCAAAACATTCAGTACTTC. As protein: CASSVAPAGQNIQYF.

To note about this clone: One junction end disagrees with the germline gene, perhaps due to a read error. The CDR3: CSVPSPQGPTIRVF. The CDR3 DNA is TGCAGCGTTCCCTCCCCACAGGGCCCAACGATTCGGGTTTTT. The rearrangement joins TRBV29-1 to TRBJ1-4, with a possible D match to TRBD1 (6 bases). CDR3 length: 14 residues. Germline values: CDR1 SQVTM, CDR2 ANQGSEA.

The chain links TRBV4-1 to TRBJ2-1; D uncertain. V lost 3 bases, J lost 10 bases, and 13 bases lay in between. Germline loops: CDR1 MGHRA, CDR2 YSYEKL. CDR3 size: 13 residues. The CDR3 bases are TGCGCCAGCAGCCACCACTCGGTGTACGAGCAGTTCTTC. Translated, it gives CASSHHSVYEQFF.

The chain recombines TRBV4-1 with TRBJ1-2, with TRBD1 identical over 7 bases. J was trimmed by 0 bases and V by 4 bases; bases with no gene match: 2. This CDR3 has 14 amino acids. Germline-derived CDR1 and CDR2 are MGHRA and YSYEKL. The CDR3 sequence is CASSPQGANYGYTF. The CDR3 nucleotides read TGCGCCAGCAGCCCCCAGGGGGCTAACTATGGCTACACCTTC.

This clone has a handful of counts. Its ends do not fully match the called genes, so a read error is possible. This rearrangement joins TRBV5-3 to TRBJ1-1; D is undetermined. TRBV5-3 is known as an ORF, though its function is uncertain. There are 12 residues in the CDR3. CDR3 amino acids: CASSLGRSEAFF. The CDR3 region has the DNA TGTGCCAGCAGCTTAGGGAGGTCCGAAGCTTTCTTT.

The table lists this clone with a count of one. The chain combines TRBV7-2 with TRBJ2-1; 11 bases fit TRBD2. Germline CDR1 SGHTA, CDR2 FQGNSA. The CDR3 contains 18 residues. J lost 0 bases, V lost 1 base, and 5 bases had no gene match. The CDR3 bases are TGTGCCAGCAGCTTAGAGGGTCTAGCGGGAGGCTCCTACAATGAGCAGTTCTTC. It codes for CASSLEGLAGGSYNEQFF. Based on the CDR3 plus reference TRBV7-2 and TRBJ2-1, the full variable domain is GAGVSQSPSNKVTEKGKDVELRCDPISGHTALYWYRQSLGQGLEFLIYFQGNSAPDKSGLPSDRFSAERTGGSVSTLTIQRTQQEDSAVYLCASSLEGLAGGSYNEQFFGPGTRLTVL.

V is TRBV5-4 and J is TRBJ2-7; maybe TRBD2 (5 bases). Trimming took 4 bases from V and 7 from J, leaving 18 bases between them. The length of the CDR3 is 14 residues. Germline CDR1 and CDR2: SGHNT and YYREEE (reference sequence). CDR3 loop: CASSPTGRRVEQYF. Here the CDR3 DNA reads TGTGCCAGCAGCCCAACTGGACGGCGGGTAGAGCAGTACTTC.

The rearrangement joins TRBV2 to TRBJ2-7; 7 bases fit TRBD1. This CDR3 contains 14 residues. Germline CDR1 is SNHLY and CDR2 is FYNNEI. The V gene end was trimmed by 8 bases and the J gene end by 2 bases; junction bases not matched to a gene: 9. In DNA form, the CDR3 reads TGTGCCAGCTTATTGGGACAGCGAGCCTACGAGCAGTACTTC. Its protein is CASLLGQRAYEQYF.

The chain has TRBV7-6 and TRBJ2-1; D is possibly TRBD1 (6 bases). CDR1 is SGHVS and CDR2 is FNYEAQ in the germline V gene. The CDR3 contains 14 residues. With 6 bases removed from V and 3 bases from J, the gap between germline ends came to 12 bases. The CDR3 protein is CASRAPGVYNEQFF. The DNA for the CDR3 is TGTGCCAGCAGAGCCCCAGGGGTCTACAATGAGCAGTTCTTC.

CDR3 region: CASSSDSNQPQHF. The DNA of the CDR3 is TGTGCCAGCAGCTCGGACTCCAATCAGCCCCAGCATTTT. The genes are TRBV5-5 and TRBJ1-5, with D hard to call. Trimming left V 3 bases short and J 3 bases short, with 7 bases between. This CDR3 region has 13 residues. In germline, CDR1 is SGHKS, CDR2 YYEKEE (reference sequence).

This clone is a singleton in its sample. The V call is TRBV5-1, the J call TRBJ1-2, with 8 bases aligning to TRBD1. V lost 3 bases, J lost 2 bases, and 6 bases stayed unmatched. This CDR3 comprises 15 residues. Germline lookup yields CDR1 SGHRS and CDR2 YFSETQ. The CDR3 protein is CASSSWDRTNYGYTF. Written as DNA, the CDR3 is TGCGCCAGCAGCTCTTGGGACAGGACCAACTATGGCTACACCTTC.

This chain connects TRBV19 to TRBJ2-1; weak D call: TRBD2 (6 bases). With 2 bases removed from V and 2 bases from J, the gap between germline ends came to 10 bases. This CDR3 is built from 15 residues. Germline assignment: CDR1 LNHDA and CDR2 SQIVND (reference sequence). CDR3: CASSIPGSAYNEQFF. CDR3 nucleotides: TGTGCCAGTAGTATACCCGGGAGCGCCTACAATGAGCAGTTCTTC. Full variable domain (outside the CDR3, taken from reference TRBV19 and TRBJ2-1): DGGITQSPKYLFRKEGQNVTLSCEQNLNHDAMYWYRQDPGQGLRLIYYSQIVNDFQKGDIAEGYSVSREKKESFPLTVTSAQKNPTAFYLCASSIPGSAYNEQFFGPGTRLTVL.

This chain uses TRBV6-5 with TRBJ1-1, with 7 bases fitting TRBD1. The CDR3 covers 15 residues. The V gene end was trimmed by 0 bases and the J gene end by 3 bases; junction bases not matched to a gene: 4. From germline, CDR1 is MNHEY and CDR2 SVGAGI. Here the CDR3 reads CASSYSATGDTEAFF. DNA for the CDR3: TGTGCCAGCAGTTACTCCGCAACAGGGGACACTGAAGCTTTCTTT.

V is TRBV27 and J is TRBJ1-6, with D tentatively TRBD1 (6 bases). With 2 bases removed from V and 6 bases from J, the gap between germline ends came to 11 bases. The germline gives CDR1 MNHEY, CDR2 SMNVEV (reference sequence). The CDR3 spans 15 residues. The CDR3 is CASSLRTEVNSPLHF. CDR3 DNA: TGTGCCAGCAGTTTACGGACAGAAGTTAATTCACCCCTCCACTTT.